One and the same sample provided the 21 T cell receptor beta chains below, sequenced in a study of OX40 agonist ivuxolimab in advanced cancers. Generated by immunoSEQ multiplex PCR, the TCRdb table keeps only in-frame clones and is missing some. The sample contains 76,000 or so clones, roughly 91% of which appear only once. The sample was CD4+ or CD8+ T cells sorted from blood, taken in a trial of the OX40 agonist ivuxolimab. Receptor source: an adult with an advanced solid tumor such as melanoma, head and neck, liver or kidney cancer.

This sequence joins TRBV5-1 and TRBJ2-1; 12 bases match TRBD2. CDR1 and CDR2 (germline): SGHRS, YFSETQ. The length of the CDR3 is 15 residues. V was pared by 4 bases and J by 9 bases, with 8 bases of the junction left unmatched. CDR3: CASSIRLAGDSEQFF. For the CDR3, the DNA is TGCGCCAGCAGCATTCGACTAGCGGGAGACTCTGAGCAGTTCTTC.

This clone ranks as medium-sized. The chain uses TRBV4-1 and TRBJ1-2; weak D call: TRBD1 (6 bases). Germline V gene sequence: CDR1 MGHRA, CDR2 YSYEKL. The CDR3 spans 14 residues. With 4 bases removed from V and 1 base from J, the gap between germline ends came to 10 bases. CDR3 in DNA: TGCGCCAGCAGCCGGGGACAAGATAACTATGGCTACACCTTC. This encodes CASSRGQDNYGYTF.

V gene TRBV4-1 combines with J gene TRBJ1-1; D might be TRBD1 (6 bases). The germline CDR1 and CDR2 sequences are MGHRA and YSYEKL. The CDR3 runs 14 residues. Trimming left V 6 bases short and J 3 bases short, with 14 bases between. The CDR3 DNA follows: TGCGCCAGCAGAGTACAGGGTGTTGACACTGAAGCTTTCTTT. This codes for CASRVQGVDTEAFF.

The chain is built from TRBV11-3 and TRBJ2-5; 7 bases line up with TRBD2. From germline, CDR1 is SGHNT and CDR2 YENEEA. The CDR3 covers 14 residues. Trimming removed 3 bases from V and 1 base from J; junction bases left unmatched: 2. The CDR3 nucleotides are TGTGCCAGCAGCTTGGGGGGGTTCCAAGAGACCCAGTACTTC. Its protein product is CASSLGGFQETQYF.

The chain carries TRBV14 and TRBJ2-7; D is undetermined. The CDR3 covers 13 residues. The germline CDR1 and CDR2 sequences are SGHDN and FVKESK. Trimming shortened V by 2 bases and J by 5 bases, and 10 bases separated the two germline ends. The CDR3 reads CASSQNPADEQYF. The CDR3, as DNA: TGTGCCAGCAGCCAAAATCCCGCGGACGAGCAGTACTTC. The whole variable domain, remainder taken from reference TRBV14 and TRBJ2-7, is EAGVTQFPSHSVIEKGQTVTLRCDPISGHDNLYWYRRVMGKEIKFLLHFVKESKQDESGMPNNRFLAERTGGTYSTLKVQPAELEDSGVYFCASSQNPADEQYFGPGTRLTVT.

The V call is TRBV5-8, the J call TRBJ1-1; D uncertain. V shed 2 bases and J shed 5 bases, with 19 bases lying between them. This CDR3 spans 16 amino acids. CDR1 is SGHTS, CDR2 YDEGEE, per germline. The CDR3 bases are TGTGCCAGCAGCTTAGGTTCACGGGCTGGGCTGACTGAAGCTTTCTTT. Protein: CASSLGSRAGLTEAFF.

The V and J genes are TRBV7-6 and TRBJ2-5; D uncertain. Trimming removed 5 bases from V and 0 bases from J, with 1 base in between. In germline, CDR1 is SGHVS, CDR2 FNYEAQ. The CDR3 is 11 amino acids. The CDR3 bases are TGTGCCAGCAGCAACCAAGAGACCCAGTACTTC. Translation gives CASSNQETQYF.

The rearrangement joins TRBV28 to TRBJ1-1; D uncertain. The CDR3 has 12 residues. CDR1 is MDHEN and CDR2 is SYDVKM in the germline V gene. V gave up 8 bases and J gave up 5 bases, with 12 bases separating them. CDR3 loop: CASRPLGTEAFF. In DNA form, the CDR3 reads TGTGCCAGCCGCCCTTTAGGGACTGAAGCTTTCTTT.

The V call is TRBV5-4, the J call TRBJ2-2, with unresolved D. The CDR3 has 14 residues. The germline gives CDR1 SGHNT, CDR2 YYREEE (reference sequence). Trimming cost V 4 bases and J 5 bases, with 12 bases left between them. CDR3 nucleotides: TGTGCCAGCAGCCAAGATTACGGAACCGGGGAGCTGTTTTTT. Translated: CASSQDYGTGELFF.

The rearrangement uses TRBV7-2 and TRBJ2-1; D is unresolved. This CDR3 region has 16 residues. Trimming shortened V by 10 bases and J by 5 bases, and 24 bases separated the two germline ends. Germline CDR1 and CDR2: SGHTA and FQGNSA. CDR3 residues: CATQLILGFSDNEQFF. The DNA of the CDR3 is TGTGCCACCCAGCTTATCCTGGGCTTCTCGGACAATGAGCAGTTCTTC.

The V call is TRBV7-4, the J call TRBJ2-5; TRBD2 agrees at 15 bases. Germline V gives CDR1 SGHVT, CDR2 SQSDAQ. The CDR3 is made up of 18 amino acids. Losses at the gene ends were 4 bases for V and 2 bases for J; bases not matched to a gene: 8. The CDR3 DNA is TGTGCCAGCAGCTCCCGGACTAGCGGGAGGGTAAAACAAGAGACCCAGTACTTC. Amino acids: CASSSRTSGRVKQETQYF.

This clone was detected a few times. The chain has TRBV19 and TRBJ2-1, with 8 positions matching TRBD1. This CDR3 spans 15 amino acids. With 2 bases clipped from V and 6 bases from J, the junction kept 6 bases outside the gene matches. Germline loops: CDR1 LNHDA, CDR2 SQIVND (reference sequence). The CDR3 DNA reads TGTGCCAGTAGTATAAGTGACAGGGGTGGCAATGAGCAGTTCTTC. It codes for CASSISDRGGNEQFF.

The CDR3 DNA reads TGTGCCAGCAGTTTAGGGACTCCTACGACCTACGAGCAGTACTTC. This gives the protein CASSLGTPTTYEQYF. V usage is TRBV27 and J usage is TRBJ2-7; the D gene is possibly TRBD2 (6 bases). The CDR3 covers 15 residues. Germline V gene lookup returns CDR1 MNHEY and CDR2 SMNVEV (reference sequence). Trimming left V 2 bases short and J 2 bases short, with 13 bases between.

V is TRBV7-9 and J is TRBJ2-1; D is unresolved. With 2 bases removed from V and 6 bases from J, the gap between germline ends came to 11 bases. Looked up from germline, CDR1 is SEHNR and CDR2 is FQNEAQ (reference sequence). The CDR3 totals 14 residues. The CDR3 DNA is TGTGCCAGCAGCTTACAGGAAATCGGCAATGAGCAGTTCTTC. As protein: CASSLQEIGNEQFF.

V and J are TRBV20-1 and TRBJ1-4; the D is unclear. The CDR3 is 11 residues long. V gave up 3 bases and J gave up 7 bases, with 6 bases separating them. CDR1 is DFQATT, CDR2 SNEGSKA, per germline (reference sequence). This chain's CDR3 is CSASNGEKLFF. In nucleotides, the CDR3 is TGCAGTGCTAGTAATGGTGAAAAACTGTTTTTT.

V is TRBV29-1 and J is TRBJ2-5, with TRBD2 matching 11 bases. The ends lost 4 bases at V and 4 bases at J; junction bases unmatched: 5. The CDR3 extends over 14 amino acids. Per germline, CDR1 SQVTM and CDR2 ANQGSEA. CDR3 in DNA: TGCAGCGTTGTAGCGGGAGGGCCTTTAGAGACCCAGTACTTC. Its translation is CSVVAGGPLETQYF.

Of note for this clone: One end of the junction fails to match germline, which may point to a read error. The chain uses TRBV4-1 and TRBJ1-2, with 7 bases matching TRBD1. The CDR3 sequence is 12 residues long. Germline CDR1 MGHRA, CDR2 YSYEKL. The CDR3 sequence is CASSQDRGILAF. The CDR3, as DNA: TGCGCCAGCAGCCAAGACAGGGGGATATTGGCCTTC.

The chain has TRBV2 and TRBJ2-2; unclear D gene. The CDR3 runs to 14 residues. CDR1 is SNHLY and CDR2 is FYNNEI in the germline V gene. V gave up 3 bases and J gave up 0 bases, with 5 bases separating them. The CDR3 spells CASSDTSNTGELFF. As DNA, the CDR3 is TGTGCCAGCAGTGATACCTCGAACACCGGGGAGCTGTTTTTT.

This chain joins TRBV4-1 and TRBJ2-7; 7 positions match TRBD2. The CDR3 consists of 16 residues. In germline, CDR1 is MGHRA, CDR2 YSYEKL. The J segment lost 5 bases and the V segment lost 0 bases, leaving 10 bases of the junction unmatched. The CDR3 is CASSQDLGGRVDEQYF. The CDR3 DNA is TGCGCCAGCAGCCAAGACCTGGGGGGGAGAGTCGACGAGCAGTACTTC.

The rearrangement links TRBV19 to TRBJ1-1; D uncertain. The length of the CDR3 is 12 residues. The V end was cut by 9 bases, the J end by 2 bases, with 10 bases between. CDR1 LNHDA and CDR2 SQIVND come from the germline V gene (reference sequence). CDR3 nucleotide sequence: TGTGCCAGAGGCCCGAATAACACTGAAGCTTTCTTT. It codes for CARGPNNTEAFF. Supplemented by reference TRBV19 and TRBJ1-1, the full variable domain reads DGGITQSPKYLFRKEGQNVTLSCEQNLNHDAMYWYRQDPGQGLRLIYYSQIVNDFQKGDIAEGYSVSREKKESFPLTVTSAQKNPTAFYLCARGPNNTEAFFGQGTRLTVV.

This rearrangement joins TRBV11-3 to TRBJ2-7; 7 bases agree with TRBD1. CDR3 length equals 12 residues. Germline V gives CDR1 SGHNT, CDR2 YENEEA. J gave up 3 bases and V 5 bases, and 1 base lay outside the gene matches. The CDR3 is CASSHRGYEQYF. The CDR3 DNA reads TGTGCCAGCAGCCACAGGGGCTACGAGCAGTACTTC.